The 18 T cell receptor beta chains below come from one sample, sequenced in a study of cytomegalovirus exposure and HLA in healthy donors (dated by TCRdb to 2016 to 2017). Libraries were made using the immunoSEQ multiplex PCR assay. For the multiplex PCR, a mixture combining 60 forward primers for TCR Vbeta segments and 13 reverse primers for TCR Jbeta segments was used. TCRdb stores this immuneACCESS table with in-frame sequences only. Part of the clones is absent; in the studies checked, under half of the shortfall reflects unresolved V genes, and no reason is known for the rest. This sample lists roughly 140,000 clones; about three quarters were detected once. Of the sample, around 3.6% is held by the ten largest clones. The sample taken for sequencing was PBMCs. The receptor set was obtained from a man aged 18-30 years in good health and CMV-seronegative.

This clone was picked up a small number of times. J is TRBJ1-1 and V is TRBV29-1; TRBD1 matches 9 bases. Germline V gene sequence: CDR1 SQVTM, CDR2 ANQGSEA. V lost 2 bases to trimming and J lost 1 base; unmatched junction nucleotides: 11. This CDR3 is built from 17 residues. CDR3 protein: CSVEWVIDRGTNTEAFF. The CDR3 coding sequence is TGCAGCGTTGAATGGGTAATAGACAGGGGGACGAACACTGAAGCTTTCTTT.

This rearrangement joins TRBV12-5 to TRBJ1-2, with D possibly TRBD1 on 6 matching bases. V was cut by 3 bases and J by 7 bases, with 15 bases left in between. Germline values: CDR1 LGHNT, CDR2 FRNRAP. This CDR3 contains 14 residues. CDR3 in DNA: TGTGCTAGTGGTTTCGACCAGGGGAGCGGTGGCTACACCTTC. This sequence encodes CASGFDQGSGGYTF.

CDR3 in amino acids: CASSQVKGLAINEQFF. The CDR3 region has the DNA TGCGCCAGCAGCCAAGTAAAGGGACTAGCGATAAATGAGCAGTTCTTC. The chain combines TRBV4-1 with TRBJ2-1; 10 bases are shared with TRBD2. The CDR3 contains 16 residues. V shed 1 base and J 7 bases; nucleotides not matched to a gene: 7. Germline CDR1 is MGHRA and CDR2 is YSYEKL.

The V gene is TRBV11-3, the J gene TRBJ2-2; TRBD1 agrees at 7 bases. This CDR3 has 16 amino acids. In germline, CDR1 is SGHNT, CDR2 YENEEA. With V trimmed by 5 bases and J by 3 bases, 9 bases remained unmatched. In DNA form, the CDR3 reads TGTGCCAGCAGCCGCGGACAGGCGAGGGACACCGGGGAGCTGTTTTTT. Its protein is CASSRGQARDTGELFF.

This chain links TRBV23-1 with TRBJ1-2; TRBD1 aligns across 7 bases. TRBV23-1 is recorded as an ORF, its role being uncertain. With V trimmed by 8 bases and J by 2 bases, 26 bases remained unmatched. CDR3 length: 20 residues. CDR3 bases: TGCGCCAGCGGACCCCCGGCCGTGGAGAAAGCCGGACAGGCAAACTATGGCTACACCTTC. Translating gives CASGPPAVEKAGQANYGYTF.

V gene TRBV21-1 combines with J gene TRBJ2-1; TRBD2 is the table's D call and was not checked against the DNA. TRBV21-1 is classified as a pseudogene. This CDR3 has 17 residues. The CDR3: CASSRTGTPSWHNEQFF. CDR3 DNA sequence: TGTGCCAGCAGCAGGACCGGGACTCCTTCCTGGCACAATGAGCAGTTCTTC.

The V call is TRBV11-2, the J call TRBJ2-7, with D perhaps matching TRBD2 (6 bases). V was trimmed by 1 base and J by 4 bases, leaving 11 bases between them. The CDR3 contains 14 residues. Germline V gives CDR1 SGHAT, CDR2 FQNNGV. The CDR3 bases are TGTGCCAGCAGCTTAGGAAATAGCGGTTACGAGCAGTACTTC. Amino acids: CASSLGNSGYEQYF.

The chain links TRBV27 to TRBJ2-2, with TRBD2 as a possible D gene (6 bases). Per the germline V gene, CDR1 is MNHEY and CDR2 is SMNVEV (reference sequence). V was shortened by 3 bases and J by 1 base, with 9 bases between the two germline ends. The CDR3 extends over 15 amino acids. The CDR3, as DNA: TGTGCCAGCAGTTTTTATAGCGGGAACACCGGGGAGCTGTTTTTT. Its protein is CASSFYSGNTGELFF.

The gene calls are TRBV11-2 and TRBJ1-1; a possible D gene is TRBD1 (6 bases). CDR3 size: 15 residues. V was pared by 2 bases and J by 0 bases, with 10 bases between. Germline lookup yields CDR1 SGHAT and CDR2 FQNNGV. This chain's CDR3 is CASSLIGQMNTEAFF. In nucleotides, the CDR3 is TGTGCCAGCAGCTTAATAGGACAGATGAACACTGAAGCTTTCTTT.

This sequence joins TRBV5-8 and TRBJ2-3, with a tentative D call TRBD1 (6 bases). This CDR3 contains 16 residues. Germline assignment: CDR1 SGHTS and CDR2 YDEGEE. The V gene lost 4 bases and the J gene lost 2 bases, with 17 bases spanning the gap. CDR3 in DNA: TGTGCCAGCAGCGAGTACAGGGCCGTTCTCACAGATACGCAGTATTTT. It translates to CASSEYRAVLTDTQYF.

The genes are TRBV2 and TRBJ1-2, with 8 bases that match TRBD1. The CDR3 consists of 17 residues. Germline assignment: CDR1 SNHLY and CDR2 FYNNEI. V lost 0 bases, J lost 6 bases, and 12 bases stayed unmatched. The CDR3 loop is CASSEARVTGEDNGYTF. The CDR3 DNA sequence: TGTGCCAGCAGTGAAGCGCGAGTGACAGGGGAGGATAATGGCTACACCTTC.

V usage is TRBV18 and J usage is TRBJ2-2; 8 nucleotides align to TRBD2. Germline V gene sequence: CDR1 KGHSH, CDR2 LQKENI. This CDR3 comprises 18 residues. V was clipped by 3 bases and J by 5 bases; unmatched bases: 14. CDR3 in DNA: TGTGCCAGCTCACCGGACAGCGGGAGTACCCCAAGGACCGGGGAGCTGTTTTTT. The encoded protein is CASSPDSGSTPRTGELFF.

The chain joins TRBV27 to TRBJ1-5; D gene ambiguous. V lost 7 bases, J lost 7 bases, and 17 bases lay in between. Germline CDR1 is MNHEY and CDR2 is SMNVEV (reference sequence). This CDR3 has 14 amino acids. The DNA of the CDR3 is TGTGCCAGCAAAAGGGCCGGAGGTAACCAGCCCCAGCATTTT. Translated: CASKRAGGNQPQHF.

The chain is built from TRBV11-2 and TRBJ2-3, with 12 bases identical to TRBD2. The CDR3 length is 17 residues. Germline trimming cut 3 bases from V and 1 base from J; bases unmatched to any gene: 5. Germline CDR1 is SGHAT and CDR2 is FQNNGV. This CDR3 reads CASSFLAGGPRTDTQYF. The CDR3 DNA reads TGTGCCAGCAGCTTTCTAGCGGGGGGGCCTCGCACAGATACGCAGTATTTT.

A few counts support this clone. The chain couples TRBV6-6 to TRBJ2-1, with D perhaps TRBD2 (6 bases). Germline CDR1 and CDR2: MNHNY and SVGAGI (reference sequence). The CDR3 is 15 amino acids. The ends were cut back, 5 bases at V and 1 base at J, with 12 bases in the middle. The CDR3 loop is CASSTLSGSYNEQFF. In DNA, the CDR3 is TGTGCCAGCAGTACCCTAAGCGGGTCCTACAATGAGCAGTTCTTC.

The rearrangement joins TRBV28 to TRBJ2-3; 10 nucleotides match TRBD2. The CDR3 is 19 residues long. J lost 6 bases, V lost 2 bases, and 17 bases had no gene match. The germline V gene encodes CDR1 MDHEN and CDR2 SYDVKM. The chain's CDR3 is CASSLIGVGLAGARDTQYF. As DNA, the CDR3 is TGTGCCAGCAGTTTAATTGGGGTGGGGCTAGCGGGAGCCCGTGATACGCAGTATTTT.

The V call is TRBV6-4, the J call TRBJ2-1; 9 bases agree with TRBD2. The CDR3 sequence is 15 residues long. The germline CDR1 and CDR2 sequences are MRHNA and SNTAGT. Trimming at V came to 4 bases and at J to 6 bases, leaving 7 bases not matched to a gene. CDR3 coding DNA: TGTGCCAGCAGTGCCCTAGCGGGACCCCTCAATGAGCAGTTCTTC. This gives the protein CASSALAGPLNEQFF.

The chain carries TRBV5-4 and TRBJ2-7, with TRBD1 matching 7 bases. The CDR3 runs to 14 residues. CDR1 is SGHNT and CDR2 is YYREEE in the germline V gene (reference sequence). V shed 4 bases, J shed 2 bases, and the junction held 6 bases outside the gene matches. The CDR3 nucleotides read TGTGCCAGCAGCCGTCCGACAGGGACCTACGAGCAGTACTTC. Translating it yields CASSRPTGTYEQYF.